This entry lists 7 T cell receptor beta chains sequenced from one sample in a study of T cells after yellow fever vaccination. Via MiXCR, TCRdb re-called the 5' RACE reads, giving one row per CDR3 protein. This table has about 22,000 distinct CDR3 sequences, roughly 5.6% appearing once. The sample here was PBMCs, either bulk or a sorted T-cell subset (CD4+, CD8+, memory, or dextramer-sorted; not recorded which), taken about 41 days after the first yellow fever vaccination. The source is a young man who received the YFV17D yellow fever vaccine.

This clonotype was counted at least ten times. A read error may produce the germline difference seen at one junction end. The chain couples TRBV6-1 to TRBJ2-7; TRBD2 matches at 7 bases. The germline gives CDR1 MNHNS, CDR2 SASEGT. The CDR3 consists of 14 residues. CDR3 DNA sequence: TGTGCCAGCAGCGAAGGCGGGGGCTCCTACGAGCAGTACTTC. Translating it yields CASSEGGGSYEQYF.

This clonotype was seen at least ten times. The chain couples TRBV5-1 to TRBJ2-1, with D perhaps matching TRBD1 or TRBD2 (5 bases each). There are 17 residues in the CDR3. V gave up 0 bases and J gave up 0 bases, with 13 bases separating them. Germline CDR1 and CDR2: SGHRS and YFSETQ. As DNA, the CDR3 is TGCGCCAGCAGCTTGGGCTTGGGGGACGTCTCCTACAATGAGCAGTTCTTC. It codes for CASSLGLGDVSYNEQFF.

This clonotype was counted ten times or more. V gene TRBV20-1 combines with J gene TRBJ2-7; D uncertain. Trimming took 3 bases from V and 6 from J, leaving 18 bases between them. The length of the CDR3 is 14 residues. CDR1 DFQATT and CDR2 SNEGSKA come from the germline V gene (reference sequence). The CDR3 DNA reads as TGCAGTGCTAGGGTTCCCGGTGTGGCCCGCGAGCAGTACTTC. It is translated as CSARVPGVAREQYF.

At least ten counts were recorded for this clonotype. The chain recombines TRBV9 with TRBJ2-2; no clear D gene. The length of the CDR3 is 13 residues. Trimming took 0 bases from V and 1 from J, leaving 1 base between them. Germline CDR1 SGDLS, CDR2 YYNGEE. The CDR3 is CASSVENTGELFF. CDR3 nucleotides: TGTGCCAGCAGCGTAGAGAACACCGGGGAGCTGTTTTTT.

This clonotype was found many times. This sequence joins TRBV5-1 and TRBJ1-4; no definite D call. CDR1 is SGHRS and CDR2 is YFSETQ in the germline V gene. V lost 0 bases, J lost 0 bases, and 6 bases lay in between. This CDR3 contains 15 residues. The CDR3 sequence: CASSLGPSTNEKLFF. Written as DNA, the CDR3 is TGCGCCAGCAGCTTGGGGCCCTCAACTAATGAAAAACTGTTTTTT.

This clonotype was seen repeatedly, ten times or more. The rearrangement links TRBV7-2 to TRBJ2-7; D is perhaps TRBD1 (6 bases). V was pared by 5 bases and J by 3 bases, with 11 bases between. The CDR3 is 13 residues long. Germline CDR1 reads SGHTA; CDR2 reads FQGNSA. The CDR3 DNA sequence: TGTGCCAGCAGCAGGACAGCGCGCTACGAGCAGTACTTC. Its translation is CASSRTARYEQYF. Full variable domain (remainder filled in from reference TRBV7-2 and TRBJ2-7): GAGVSQSPSNKVTEKGKDVELRCDPISGHTALYWYRQSLGQGLEFLIYFQGNSAPDKSGLPSDRFSAERTGGSVSTLTIQRTQQEDSAVYLCASSRTARYEQYFGPGTRLTVT.

The rearrangement uses TRBV12-3 or TRBV12-4 and TRBJ2-2, with TRBD1 matching over 7 bases. Germline trimming cut 10 bases from V and 5 bases from J; bases unmatched to any gene: 13. This CDR3 is 15 amino acids long. For the CDR3, the DNA is TGTGCCACCACGAGGGAACAGGGGTATACCGGGGAGCTGTTTTTT. Translating it yields CATTREQGYTGELFF.